This is a list of T cell receptor beta chains from one sample in a study of cytomegalovirus exposure and HLA in healthy donors. The repertoire was sequenced with immunoSEQ multiplex PCR; TCRdb's copy has only in-frame clones and lacks some. This sample has around 200,000 clones, with 80% to 85% found just once. Sequencing was performed on PBMCs. The origin of the receptors is a woman in her late teens or twenties in good health and CMV-seropositive. CDR3s include the opening cysteine and the closing phenylalanine or tryptophan. Each record gives: D gene, clone size, V gene, J gene, CDR3 DNA, CDR3 protein. D genes are given only for firm matches. Clone size, where shown, is once, few, many, or a class for clones that have expanded.

>-|-|TRBV6-5|TRBJ1-3
TGTGCCAGCAGTTATGGTCGGGGACAAATCCAAAACACCATATATTTT
CASSYGRGQIQNTIYF
>TRBD1|-|TRBV6-4|TRBJ2-1
TGTGCCAGCAGTAGGGACAGTCGTACTGGGGAGCAGTTCTTC
CASSRDSRTGEQFF
>-|-|TRBV7-2|TRBJ1-6
TGTGCCAGCAGCTTAGTTATCCAGTATAATTCACCCCTCCACTTT
CASSLVIQYNSPLHF
>-|-|TRBV6-5|TRBJ2-5
TGTGCCAGCAGTCACCCCTCAGGGGTACAAGAGACCCAGTACTTC
CASSHPSGVQETQYF
>-|many|TRBV25-1|TRBJ1-2
TGTGCCAGCAGTGAAAGGTCAGGGTTTGTCTCTGGCTACACCTTC
CASSERSGFVSGYTF
>TRBD1|-|TRBV11-2|TRBJ1-1
TGTGCCAGCAGCTTCCCTAGGGACAGTGGGTCGTCGTCCACTGAAGCTTTCTTT
CASSFPRDSGSSSTEAFF
>-|-|TRBV6-4|TRBJ2-1
TGTGCCAGCCTAACCGGCGGGTGGGCGGAGCAGTTCTTC
CASLTGGWAEQFF
>TRBD1|-|TRBV28|TRBJ1-2
TGTGCCAGCAGTTCGACAGGGGACAGGAACTATGGCTACACCTTC
CASSSTGDRNYGYTF
>TRBD1|-|TRBV6-5|TRBJ1-2
TGTGCCAGCAGTTCGAATAGACAGGGTGGCTACACCTTC
CASSSNRQGGYTF
>TRBD1|-|TRBV18|TRBJ2-7
TGTGCCAGCTCACCAGGGGGACAGGGGTCCTACGAGCAGTACTTC
CASSPGGQGSYEQYF
>-|once|TRBV19|TRBJ1-5
TGTGCCAGTAGTAGTCCGTTCGGGGGGCGCAACGATCAGCCCCAGCATTTT
CASSSPFGGRNDQPQHF
>TRBD1|-|TRBV6-6|TRBJ1-1
TGTGCCAGCAGCACAACAGGGGCTGAAGCTTTCTTT
CASSTTGAEAFF
>TRBD1|-|TRBV5-5|TRBJ1-5
TGTGCCAGCAGCTTGGCCTTGGACAGGGGGCAGGGACAGCCCCAGCATTTT
CASSLALDRGQGQPQHF
>TRBD1|-|TRBV6-5|TRBJ1-2
TGTGCCAGCAGTCGACGGGGACAGTGGGGTGGCTACACCTTC
CASSRRGQWGGYTF
>-|-|TRBV4-1|TRBJ2-3
TGCGCCAGCAGCCAAACGCGGGGTAGCACAGATACGCAGTATTTT
CASSQTRGSTDTQYF
>-|-|TRBV9|TRBJ1-2
TGTGCCAGCAGCATGGGGCCTGCTGATGGCTACACCTTC
CASSMGPADGYTF
>TRBD2|-|TRBV5-6|TRBJ2-3
TGTGCCAGCAGCCAGCGGGGGGCTCTAAATACGCAGTATTTT
CASSQRGALNTQYF
>TRBD2|-|TRBV7-3|TRBJ2-1
TGTGCCAGCAGCCCGACTAGCGGGGGGGCCAATGAGCAGTTCTTC
CASSPTSGGANEQFF
>TRBD1|-|TRBV2|TRBJ2-1
TGTGCCAGCAGGGCGGGACAGGGGGCGGGTGAGCAGTTCTTC
CASRAGQGAGEQFF
>-|-|TRBV7-3|TRBJ2-3
TGTGCCAGCAGCTTACGACTCCCACCAGATACGCAGTATTTT
CASSLRLPPDTQYF
>-|-|TRBV5-1|TRBJ2-2
TGCGCCAGCAGATGGACAGTCCCCGGGGAGCTGTTTTTT
CASRWTVPGELFF
>TRBD1|-|TRBV6-5|TRBJ2-1
TGTGCCAGCAGTCCGGAGACAGGGGGCAATGAGCAGTTCTTC
CASSPETGGNEQFF
>-|-|TRBV7-9|TRBJ1-6
TGTGCCAGCAGCTTAGGCTCGGTGAACAATTCACCCCTCCACTTT
CASSLGSVNNSPLHF
>-|-|TRBV2|TRBJ2-7
TGTGCCAGCAGGACGTACGGACACCCCACAGCGTACGAGCAGTACTTC
CASRTYGHPTAYEQYF
>-|-|TRBV29-1|TRBJ2-5
TGCAGCGCACGTGCCTACAGGACTACCCAAGAGACCCAGTACTTC
CSARAYRTTQETQYF
>-|-|TRBV11-3|TRBJ1-1
TGTGCCAGCAGCCTGACAATGAACACTGAAGCTTTCTTT
CASSLTMNTEAFF